This T cell receptor beta chain derives from a study of blood T cell repertoires in COVID-19. As for the study in general: The United States, Italy and Spain were the sources of the acute and convalescent COVID-19 samples. From T cells, B-cell-depleted T cells, or PBMCs came the material, which was cDNA or gDNA.

In the source study's methods: The authors estimated nucleated cell counts from reference gene primer amplification. Profiling relied on immunoSEQ multiplex PCR, and the TCRdb table lists in-frame clones only, not all of them. That table furnishes V, J and clone size, whereas the DNA furnished D and trimming. The sample yields 340,000 or so clones, 65% to 85% seen once. This clone was detected only a few times. Other DNA sequences within the sample encode an identical CDR3. The source material was peripheral blood. The receptor comes from a man aged 25 to 40 with active or convalescent COVID-19.

The CDR3 reads CASSPAGQETQYF. In nucleotides, the CDR3 is TGTGCCAGCTCACCAGCAGGGCAAGAGACCCAGTACTTC. This rearrangement joins TRBV18 to TRBJ2-5; D is possibly TRBD1 (5 bases). The CDR3 covers 13 residues. Trimming shortened V by 2 bases and J by 2 bases, and 6 bases separated the two germline ends. Germline V CDR1 and CDR2: KGHSH, LQKENI.